One and the same sample provided the 26 T cell receptor beta chains below, sequenced in a study of cytomegalovirus exposure and HLA in healthy donors. The PCR made use of 60 Vbeta and 13 Jbeta primers. Only in-frame clones appear in the TCRdb table, and some are missing; sequencing was by immunoSEQ multiplex PCR. The sample consists of 190,000 or so clones, about four fifths of them appearing once. Sequencing was done on a sample of PBMCs. Receptors were obtained from a girl between 10 and 17 years old in good health and CMV-seropositive.

This clone was seen a single time. The gene calls are TRBV7-2 and TRBJ1-6; D remains unclear. There are 13 residues in the CDR3. Germline loops: CDR1 SGHTA, CDR2 FQGNSA. Trimming cost V 5 bases and J 10 bases, with 12 bases left between them. CDR3 sequence: CASSPAWESPLHF. The CDR3 DNA reads as TGTGCCAGCAGCCCGGCCTGGGAGTCACCCCTCCACTTT.

This clone was seen only a few times. This sequence joins TRBV15 and TRBJ2-7; 9 bases match TRBD1. With 0 bases clipped from V and 4 bases from J, the junction kept 10 bases outside the gene matches. The length of the CDR3 is 17 residues. CDR1 and CDR2 (germline): LNHNV, YYDKDF (reference sequence). The chain's CDR3 is CATSRDSPRTGEYEQYF. DNA for the CDR3: TGTGCCACCAGCAGAGATTCTCCAAGGACAGGGGAATACGAGCAGTACTTC.

The chain links TRBV12-5 to TRBJ2-3, with 9 bases fitting TRBD2. The V and J ends lost 7 bases and 6 bases, in that order; junction bases with no gene match: 11. The CDR3 has 15 residues. Germline CDR1 LGHNT, CDR2 FRNRAP. In nucleotides, the CDR3 is TGTGCTAGTGTGCAAGGGCGGGGGGGCCCCGATACGCAGTATTTT. Translation: CASVQGRGGPDTQYF.

The chain joins TRBV4-3 to TRBJ1-6; tentative D call: TRBD1 (5 bases). CDR3 length: 15 residues. Germline V gene lookup returns CDR1 LGHNA and CDR2 YSLEER. Trimming removed 4 bases from V and 9 bases from J, with 16 bases in between. The CDR3 is CASSPFTTDPSPLHF. The CDR3 DNA reads TGCGCCAGCAGCCCATTCACGACAGATCCTTCACCCCTCCACTTT.

The rearrangement links TRBV19 to TRBJ2-6, with 8 bases identical to TRBD2. Per germline, CDR1 LNHDA and CDR2 SQIVND (reference sequence). The CDR3 consists of 15 residues. This chain's CDR3 is CATSREGSGANVLTF. Written as DNA, the CDR3 is TGTGCTACCAGCCGGGAGGGCTCTGGGGCCAACGTCCTGACTTTC.

This chain joins TRBV2 and TRBJ1-2; 9 bases are a match to TRBD1. This CDR3 spans 12 amino acids. Germline V CDR1 and CDR2: SNHLY, FYNNEI. Trimming cost V 8 bases and J 5 bases; bases outside gene matches: 3. CDR3 protein: CASGDRAYGYTF. Written as DNA, the CDR3 is TGTGCCAGCGGGGACAGGGCGTATGGCTACACCTTC.

V gene TRBV5-1 combines with J gene TRBJ2-3; TRBD1 agrees at 10 bases. V shed 3 bases, J shed 2 bases, and the junction held 3 bases outside the gene matches. The germline V gene encodes CDR1 SGHRS and CDR2 YFSETQ. This CDR3 has 15 residues. The CDR3 bases are TGCGCCAGCAGCTCGGGGACAGGGGCCACAGATACGCAGTATTTT. Its translation is CASSSGTGATDTQYF.

V usage is TRBV6-5 and J usage is TRBJ2-1; 8 positions agree with TRBD2. CDR3 size: 15 residues. Per germline, CDR1 MNHEY and CDR2 SVGAGI. The junction had 18 bases not matched to a gene; V was cut back by 10 bases and J by 10 bases. The CDR3 reads CAIPGGAGRPSEQFF. CDR3 bases: TGTGCCATTCCGGGGGGGGCGGGGCGACCCTCGGAGCAGTTCTTC.

The CDR3 nucleotides read TGTGCCAGCAGCTTTAGCGGGGGGGCAGCAGATACGCAGTATTTT. Protein product: CASSFSGGAADTQYF. The J gene is TRBJ2-3, the V gene TRBV5-4; 11 nucleotides align to TRBD2. Germline-derived CDR1 and CDR2 are SGHNT and YYREEE (reference sequence). The CDR3 extends over 15 amino acids. Trimming at V came to 2 bases and at J to 4 bases, leaving 3 bases not matched to a gene.

This clone was recorded only once. The chain is built from TRBV7-2 and TRBJ2-7, with TRBD1 identical over 7 bases. The CDR3 has 16 amino acids. The germline V gene encodes CDR1 SGHTA and CDR2 FQGNSA. The junction had 12 bases not matched to a gene; V was cut back by 5 bases and J by 2 bases. CDR3 coding DNA: TGTGCCAGCAGCCAGGGACAGCAACTATCGGCCTACGAGCAGTACTTC. As protein: CASSQGQQLSAYEQYF.

This chain uses TRBV4-1 with TRBJ1-3; D is perhaps TRBD1 (5 bases). CDR1 and CDR2 (germline): MGHRA, YSYEKL. The CDR3 spans 16 residues. V was cut by 1 base and J by 0 bases, with 10 bases left in between. This chain's CDR3 is CASSQVGGYSGNTIYF. In DNA form, the CDR3 reads TGCGCCAGCAGCCAAGTCGGGGGGTACTCTGGAAACACCATATATTTT.

The chain links TRBV11-3 to TRBJ2-7, with D maybe TRBD1 (6 bases). Trimming stripped 5 bases from V and 5 bases from J, with 16 bases between. Germline V gives CDR1 SGHNT, CDR2 YENEEA. This CDR3 contains 14 residues. The CDR3 bases are TGTGCCAGCAGCATATCACAGGGATCCAACGAGCAGTACTTC. It yields the protein CASSISQGSNEQYF.

The rearrangement uses TRBV12-5 and TRBJ2-5; 7 bases agree with TRBD1. CDR3 length: 14 residues. The germline gives CDR1 LGHNT, CDR2 FRNRAP. V lost 3 bases and J lost 1; bases outside the gene matches: 2. This CDR3 reads CASGLGTAQETQYF. CDR3 nucleotide sequence: TGTGCTAGTGGTTTAGGGACAGCCCAAGAGACCCAGTACTTC.

V gene TRBV6-5 combines with J gene TRBJ2-5; TRBD2 agrees at 8 bases. The CDR3 sequence is 15 residues long. Germline CDR1 is MNHEY and CDR2 is SVGAGI. Germline trimming cut 6 bases from V and 4 bases from J; bases unmatched to any gene: 10. CDR3 sequence (DNA): TGTGCCAGCAGCGGATCGGGGGGGCCCCCAGAGACCCAGTACTTC. Its translation: CASSGSGGPPETQYF.

The CDR3 sequence is CASSILGTGANYGYTF. The CDR3 DNA is TGTGCCAGTAGTATTCTGGGGACAGGAGCTAACTATGGCTACACCTTC. V usage is TRBV19 and J usage is TRBJ1-2, with TRBD1 matching over 8 bases. V was clipped by 3 bases and J by 0 bases; unmatched bases: 6. The CDR3 runs to 16 residues. The germline V gene encodes CDR1 LNHDA and CDR2 SQIVND (reference sequence).

This clone occurred a few times. CDR3 sequence (DNA): TGCGCCAGCAGCCAAGGAGATCACTCCTACGAGCAGTACTTC. Its translation: CASSQGDHSYEQYF. The genes are TRBV4-1 and TRBJ2-7; no clear D gene. The germline V gene has CDR1 MGHRA and CDR2 YSYEKL. The ends were cut back, 1 base at V and 0 bases at J, with 7 bases in the middle. There are 14 residues in the CDR3.

The sample holds a few counts of this clone. The V gene is TRBV5-1, the J gene TRBJ2-2; TRBD2 matches 8 bases. Germline V gene sequence: CDR1 SGHRS, CDR2 YFSETQ. The length of the CDR3 is 14 residues. Trimming took 5 bases from V and 0 from J; bases not matched to a gene: 0. CDR3 residues: CASRLAANTGELFF. The CDR3 nucleotides read TGCGCCAGCAGACTAGCGGCGAACACCGGGGAGCTGTTTTTT.

The chain links TRBV5-5 to TRBJ2-7, with 10 bases matching TRBD1. CDR3 length equals 15 residues. V shed 4 bases and J 5 bases; nucleotides not matched to a gene: 9. Germline assignment: CDR1 SGHKS and CDR2 YYEKEE (reference sequence). In nucleotides, the CDR3 is TGTGCCAGCAGCGGGCCGGGACAGGGGTTGAACGAGCAGTACTTC. Its translation: CASSGPGQGLNEQYF.

The chain links TRBV5-8 to TRBJ1-1, with 12 positions matching TRBD1. The CDR3 extends over 14 amino acids. V was pared by 2 bases and J by 6 bases, with 2 bases of the junction left unmatched. The germline gives CDR1 SGHTS, CDR2 YDEGEE. In DNA form, the CDR3 reads TGTGCCAGCAGCTTTGGGACAGGGGGCCCTGAAGCTTTCTTT. This gives the protein CASSFGTGGPEAFF.

The J gene is TRBJ1-5, the V gene TRBV5-4; weak D call: TRBD1 (5 bases). With 4 bases removed from V and 1 base from J, the gap between germline ends came to 9 bases. Germline V gives CDR1 SGHNT, CDR2 YYREEE (reference sequence). This CDR3 contains 14 residues. The CDR3 sequence: CASSQAGSNQPQHF. As DNA, the CDR3 is TGTGCCAGCAGCCAGGCAGGGAGCAATCAGCCCCAGCATTTT. Filled out from reference TRBV5-4 and TRBJ1-5, the complete variable domain reads ETGVTQSPTHLIKTRGQQVTLRCSSQSGHNTVSWYQQALGQGPQFIFQYYREEENGRGNFPPRFSGLQFPNYSSELNVNALELDDSALYLCASSQAGSNQPQHFGDGTRLSIL.

The CDR3 is CASSLTGGAPNEQFF. CDR3 coding DNA: TGTGCCAGCTCCTTAACCGGGGGGGCCCCCAATGAGCAGTTCTTC. This sequence joins TRBV9 and TRBJ2-1; 8 bases fit TRBD2. The CDR3 spans 15 residues. The J segment lost 6 bases and the V segment lost 7 bases, leaving 12 bases of the junction unmatched. Germline lookup yields CDR1 SGDLS and CDR2 YYNGEE. Using reference TRBV9 and TRBJ2-1 for the parts outside the CDR3, the full variable domain is DSGVTQTPKHLITATGQRVTLRCSPRSGDLSVYWYQQSLDQGLQFLIQYYNGEERAKGNILERFSAQQFPDLHSELNLSSLELGDSALYFCASSLTGGAPNEQFFGPGTRLTVL.

The chain recombines TRBV4-3 with TRBJ1-6; D gene uncertain. The CDR3 sequence is 16 residues long. Germline CDR1 reads LGHNA; CDR2 reads YSLEER. With 0 bases removed from V and 0 bases from J, the gap between germline ends came to 6 bases. The CDR3 loop reads CASSQDFRSYNSPLHF. CDR3 coding DNA: TGCGCCAGCAGCCAAGATTTTCGCTCCTATAATTCACCCCTCCACTTT.

This clone occurred once. The chain combines TRBV9 with TRBJ2-2; 8 bases fit TRBD2. The trim removed 0 bases at V and 6 bases at J, leaving 4 bases unmatched. CDR3 length: 15 amino acids. The germline CDR1 and CDR2 sequences are SGDLS and YYNGEE. The CDR3 is CASSVVGREAGELFF. The CDR3 coding sequence is TGTGCCAGCAGCGTAGTGGGGCGGGAGGCCGGGGAGCTGTTTTTT.

Details on this clone: An end of the junction differs from the germline gene, which may be a read error. The chain uses TRBV5-6 and TRBJ2-1; TRBD1 matches 10 bases. Germline loops: CDR1 SGHDT, CDR2 YYEEEE. The length of the CDR3 is 15 residues. CDR3 nucleotide sequence: TGTGCCAGCAGATTGGGACAGGGGACCTACAATGAGCAGTTCTTC. This encodes CASRLGQGTYNEQFF.

The chain uses TRBV4-1 and TRBJ1-1, with 8 bases aligning to TRBD1. The CDR3 is 14 residues long. Germline V CDR1 and CDR2: MGHRA, YSYEKL. V gave up 0 bases and J gave up 12 bases; unmatched junction bases: 9. CDR3 nucleotide sequence: TGCGCCAGCAGCCAAGAGCCTGACAGGGGCTTTCCTTTCTTT. This codes for CASSQEPDRGFPFF.

V and J are TRBV19 and TRBJ2-2; TRBD1 might be the D (5 bases). The CDR3 extends over 13 amino acids. Germline-derived CDR1 and CDR2 are LNHDA and SQIVND (reference sequence). V was cut by 2 bases and J by 6 bases, with 7 bases left in between. The DNA of the CDR3 is TGTGCCAGTAGTATATGGGGCTCCGGGGAGCTGTTTTTT. The encoded protein is CASSIWGSGELFF.